Presented here are 31 T cell receptor beta chains from one specimen sequenced in a study of identical twins. TCRdb passed the 5' RACE reads through MiXCR, listing each CDR3 protein once. Here the sample spans hundreds of thousands of distinct CDR3 sequences, roughly 12% being singletons. The sample was also reused in another study, on yellow fever vaccine responses in identical twins.

The sample comprised PBMCs. The receptor set was obtained from a woman between 18 and 30 years old in good health.

The chain employs TRBV20-1 and TRBJ2-5; 10 bases are a match to TRBD2. Germline V gives CDR1 DFQATT, CDR2 SNEGSKA (reference sequence). This CDR3 spans 18 amino acids. V was pared by 2 bases and J by 3 bases, with 15 bases of the junction left unmatched. The CDR3 bases are TGCAGTGCTAGAAGCGGGGGGGAGAGTTGGCTTAGAGAAGAGACCCAGTACTTC. This encodes CSARSGGESWLREETQYF.

The chain carries TRBV15 and TRBJ2-2; either TRBD1 or TRBD2 may fit D (5 bases each). Looked up from germline, CDR1 is LNHNV and CDR2 is YYDKDF (reference sequence). V lost 5 bases and J lost 6, with 16 bases in between. The CDR3 is 15 amino acids. CDR3 protein: CATSGRDGRPGELFF. The CDR3 DNA reads as TGTGCCACCAGCGGCCGGGACGGCAGGCCCGGGGAGCTGTTTTTT. Together with reference TRBV15 and TRBJ2-2, the CDR3 gives the full variable domain: DAMVIQNPRYQVTQFGKPVTLSCSQTLNHNVMYWYQQKSSQAPKLLFHYYDKDFNNEADTPDNFQSRRPNTSFCFLDIRSPGLGDTAMYLCATSGRDGRPGELFFGEGSRLTVL.

The chain has TRBV10-1 and TRBJ2-1; 12 bases agree with TRBD1. V shed 3 bases, J shed 5 bases, and the junction held 5 bases outside the gene matches. CDR1 is WNHNN and CDR2 is SYGVQD in the germline V gene (reference sequence). This CDR3 comprises 16 residues. The CDR3 nucleotides read TGCGCCAGCAGTGAAGGGACAGGGGGCAAGAACAATGAGCAGTTCTTC. This encodes CASSEGTGGKNNEQFF.

The chain is built from TRBV5-1 and TRBJ1-1; D gene unclear. Germline loops: CDR1 SGHRS, CDR2 YFSETQ. The V and J ends lost 5 bases and 0 bases respectively, with 8 bases between them. This CDR3 comprises 13 residues. This CDR3 is CASRDTVNTEAFF. The CDR3 coding sequence is TGCGCCAGCAGGGATACAGTGAACACTGAAGCTTTCTTT. The full variable domain, rest sourced from reference TRBV5-1 and TRBJ1-1, is KAGVTQTPRYLIKTRGQQVTLSCSPISGHRSVSWYQQTPGQGLQFLFEYFSETQRNKGNFPGRFSGRQFSNSRSEMNVSTLELGDSALYLCASRDTVNTEAFFGQGTRLTVV.

The rearrangement uses TRBV25-1 and TRBJ2-4, with TRBD1 matching 8 bases. The CDR3 runs to 18 residues. V lost 4 bases to trimming and J lost 5 bases; unmatched junction nucleotides: 16. From germline, CDR1 is MGHDK and CDR2 SYGVNS. CDR3 loop: CASSGPSQGARTQNIQYF. CDR3 coding DNA: TGTGCCAGCAGTGGCCCCTCCCAGGGGGCCCGGACCCAAAACATTCAGTACTTC.

The chain recombines TRBV4-2 with TRBJ2-6; D remains ambiguous. There are 16 residues in the CDR3. V lost 0 bases to trimming and J lost 1 base, with 7 bases between them. Looked up from germline, CDR1 is LGHNA and CDR2 is YNFKEQ. CDR3 protein: CASSQDDTSGANVLTF. Here the CDR3 DNA reads TGTGCCAGCAGCCAAGATGATACTTCTGGGGCCAACGTCCTGACTTTC.

The chain couples TRBV6-1 to TRBJ2-6; D is unclear. Germline CDR1 reads MNHNS; CDR2 reads SASEGT. The CDR3 loop spans 14 amino acids. The V end was cut by 7 bases, the J end by 1 base, with 8 bases between. This chain's CDR3 is CASTVRSGANVLTF. CDR3 in DNA: TGTGCCAGCACAGTCAGGTCTGGGGCCAACGTCCTGACTTTC.

V is TRBV24-1 and J is TRBJ2-1, with D perhaps TRBD2 (5 bases). CDR3 length equals 16 residues. Germline V gene data show CDR1 as KGHDR and CDR2 as SFDVKD. Deletions cut 5 bases from V and 1 base from J, with 14 bases between. This CDR3 is CATSAEGVGSYNEQFF. CDR3 in DNA: TGTGCCACCAGTGCCGAGGGAGTCGGGTCCTACAATGAGCAGTTCTTC.

This clonotype was detected only a few times. The V call is TRBV6-2 or TRBV6-3, the J call TRBJ1-2, with no clear D. V lost 3 bases and J 1 base, leaving 15 bases between the germline ends. The CDR3 loop spans 16 amino acids. Germline assignment: CDR1 MNHEY and CDR2 SVGEGT. CDR3 sequence reads: CASSYPPQQLNYGYTF. The CDR3 nucleotides are TGTGCCAGCAGTTATCCTCCACAGCAACTTAACTATGGCTACACCTTC.

This clonotype came up a few times. This chain connects TRBV15 to TRBJ2-7, with a weak D call TRBD2 (5 bases). Germline CDR1 reads LNHNV; CDR2 reads YYDKDF (reference sequence). This CDR3 is built from 16 residues. V dropped 1 base and J dropped 2 bases, with 15 bases sitting between them. In DNA form, the CDR3 reads TGTGCCACCAGCAGAGCCCGGACGGGGAAAACCTACGAGCAGTACTTC. Its protein is CATSRARTGKTYEQYF.

This clonotype turned up a few times. V usage is TRBV18 and J usage is TRBJ2-1, with 10 bases identical to TRBD1. V lost 1 base, J lost 5 bases, and 5 bases stayed unmatched. The CDR3 is 16 amino acids. Germline values: CDR1 KGHSH, CDR2 LQKENI. CDR3 nucleotides: TGTGCCAGCTCACCACTCGGACAGGGGGACAACAATGAGCAGTTCTTC. Translation gives CASSPLGQGDNNEQFF.

This clonotype was picked up many times. This chain connects TRBV4-1 to TRBJ1-3, with D unclear. The germline CDR1 and CDR2 sequences are MGHRA and YSYEKL. Trimming stripped 1 base from V and 8 bases from J, with 6 bases between. The CDR3 has 12 residues. CDR3 in amino acids: CASSQVRDTIYF. The CDR3 region has the DNA TGCGCCAGCAGCCAAGTTAGGGACACCATATATTTT.

This clonotype was found a few times. Here the CDR3 DNA reads TGTGCCAGCAGCTTAGAGGCCCGACTACCCTCGATAGGCTACACCTTC. Amino acids: CASSLEARLPSIGYTF. J is TRBJ1-2 and V is TRBV7-2; D is unresolved. Germline CDR1 and CDR2: SGHTA and FQGNSA. The CDR3 spans 16 residues. Trimming removed 1 base from V and 8 bases from J, with 20 bases in between.

The chain uses TRBV7-9 and TRBJ2-5; D is ambiguous. This CDR3 region has 13 residues. Germline lookup yields CDR1 SEHNR and CDR2 FQNEAQ (reference sequence). V was pared by 6 bases and J by 5 bases, with 13 bases between. The CDR3 DNA reads as TGTGCCAGCAGGCCAGGATCGCAGGAGACCCAGTACTTC. Translated: CASRPGSQETQYF.

The chain links TRBV28 to TRBJ2-7, with TRBD1 as a possible D gene (6 bases). V dropped 1 base and J dropped 5 bases, with 12 bases sitting between them. This CDR3 contains 14 residues. CDR1 is MDHEN, CDR2 SYDVKM, per germline. CDR3 bases: TGTGCCAGCAGTTTATTGCAGGGGCGACACGAGCAGTACTTC. Translated, it gives CASSLLQGRHEQYF.

CDR3 protein: CASSPLVLGVDTQYF. In nucleotides, the CDR3 is TGTGCCAGTAGTCCCCTGGTTCTGGGCGTAGATACGCAGTATTTT. The V gene is TRBV19, the J gene TRBJ2-3, with D uncertain. The germline V and J ends were trimmed by 5 bases and 5 bases, with 17 bases remaining between them. The CDR3 length is 15 residues. The V gene's germline CDR1 is LNHDA and CDR2 SQIVND (reference sequence).

This chain joins TRBV2 and TRBJ1-5, with 9 positions matching TRBD1. The CDR3 totals 12 residues. CDR1 and CDR2 (germline): SNHLY, FYNNEI. The trim removed 8 bases at V and 6 bases at J, leaving 2 bases unmatched. Here the CDR3 DNA reads TGTGCCAGCGGGACAGGGTCTCAGCCCCAGCATTTT. It codes for CASGTGSQPQHF. Combining the CDR3 with reference TRBV2 and TRBJ1-5 gives the whole variable domain EPEVTQTPSHQVTQMGQEVILRCVPISNHLYFYWYRQILGQKVEFLVSFYNNEISEKSEIFDDQFSVERPDGSNFTLKIRSTKLEDSAMYFCASGTGSQPQHFGDGTRLSIL.

This clonotype came up a few times. The J gene is TRBJ2-1, the V gene TRBV7-6; 9 bases fit TRBD2. The CDR3 is 14 amino acids. From germline, CDR1 is SGHVS and CDR2 FNYEAQ. The J segment lost 8 bases and the V segment lost 3 bases, leaving 5 bases of the junction unmatched. The chain's CDR3 is CASSFSGSGHEQFF. Written as DNA, the CDR3 is TGTGCCAGCAGCTTTAGCGGGAGTGGGCATGAGCAGTTCTTC.

This clonotype appeared a few times. The rearrangement uses TRBV29-1 and TRBJ1-2, with TRBD1 matching over 8 bases. CDR1 is SQVTM, CDR2 ANQGSEA, per germline. This CDR3 is built from 13 residues. Trimming cost V 4 bases and J 7 bases; bases outside gene matches: 8. The DNA of the CDR3 is TGCAGCGTTGGGACCTCACAGGGGGGTGGCTACACCTTC. Its protein is CSVGTSQGGGYTF.

This clonotype showed up many times. The chain uses TRBV5-1 and TRBJ1-1; no definite D call. The CDR3 totals 13 residues. Per germline, CDR1 SGHRS and CDR2 YFSETQ. The V end lost 0 bases, the J end lost 1 base, and 4 bases lay between the germline ends. DNA for the CDR3: TGCGCCAGCAGCTTGGGCAAGAACACTGAAGCTTTCTTT. Translation: CASSLGKNTEAFF.

Here the CDR3 reads CASRPGPQTGELFF. CDR3 bases: TGTGCCAGCAGACCGGGACCCCAGACCGGGGAGCTGTTTTTT. The gene calls are TRBV14 and TRBJ2-2; perhaps D is TRBD1 or TRBD2 (5 bases each). The V gene lost 6 bases and the J gene lost 5 bases, with 13 bases spanning the gap. The CDR3 totals 14 residues. Germline V lookup: CDR1 SGHDN, CDR2 FVKESK.

As to this clonotype: One base away lies a much larger clone, so this may be a sequencing read error. CDR3 DNA sequence: TGTGCCGGCAGTTTCGGGCCAACCGGGGAGCTGTTTTTT. It is translated as CAGSFGPTGELFF. V is TRBV28 and J is TRBJ2-2; D not resolved. Germline V gene data show CDR1 as MDHEN and CDR2 as SYDVKM. This CDR3 comprises 13 residues.

The sample holds a few counts of this clonotype. This chain uses TRBV7-7 with TRBJ2-7; 9 bases match TRBD2. Germline V gene lookup returns CDR1 SSHAT and CDR2 FNYEAQ (reference sequence). Trimming took 5 bases from V and 4 from J; bases not matched to a gene: 9. The length of the CDR3 is 15 residues. CDR3 sequence: CASSPSVSGSYEQYF. In DNA, the CDR3 is TGTGCCAGCAGCCCAAGTGTTAGCGGGAGTTACGAGCAGTACTTC.

In its sample, this clonotype was seen a few times. The chain recombines TRBV20-1 with TRBJ2-2; D is unresolved. Germline CDR1 is DFQATT and CDR2 is SNEGSKA (reference sequence). The V end was cut by 3 bases, the J end by 4 bases, with 9 bases between. The CDR3 spans 13 residues. The CDR3 here is CSASYGATGELFF. The CDR3, as DNA: TGCAGTGCTAGTTACGGTGCCACCGGGGAGCTGTTTTTT.

This clonotype showed up many times. This chain connects TRBV15 to TRBJ2-7; D unresolved. Germline CDR1 is LNHNV and CDR2 is YYDKDF (reference sequence). The V end lost 0 bases, the J end lost 4 bases, and 7 bases lay between the germline ends. The CDR3 is 13 residues long. The CDR3 nucleotides are TGTGCCACCAGCAGAGATCGGCAGTACGAGCAGTACGTC. Translating it yields CATSRDRQYEQYV.

This clonotype was counted only a few times. V usage is TRBV4-2 and J usage is TRBJ1-2, with 12 bases fitting TRBD1. This CDR3 spans 14 amino acids. The V gene end was trimmed by 5 bases and the J gene end by 9 bases; junction bases not matched to a gene: 7. Germline V gives CDR1 LGHNA, CDR2 YNFKEQ. CDR3 residues: CASSNPGQGASYTF. DNA of the CDR3: TGTGCCAGCAGCAATCCGGGACAGGGGGCGAGCTACACCTTC.

The chain carries TRBV6-1 and TRBJ1-5; 7 bases are a match to TRBD1. V was pared by 6 bases and J by 6 bases, with 8 bases of the junction left unmatched. The CDR3 runs to 14 residues. Germline loops: CDR1 MNHNS, CDR2 SASEGT. CDR3 nucleotide sequence: TGTGCCAGCAGACTAGGGGGCGAGGGTCAGCCCCAGCATTTT. It codes for CASRLGGEGQPQHF.

There are many counts of this clonotype. The V and J genes are TRBV6-6 and TRBJ1-1, with D uncertain. Trimming shortened V by 2 bases and J by 11 bases, and 12 bases separated the two germline ends. The CDR3 consists of 12 residues. Germline CDR1 MNHNY, CDR2 SVGAGI (reference sequence). The CDR3 DNA reads as TGTGCCAGCAGTTACCGGCGGGATGAGGCTTTCTTT. This encodes CASSYRRDEAFF.

The V call is TRBV4-1, the J call TRBJ2-7; D not resolved. Germline lookup yields CDR1 MGHRA and CDR2 YSYEKL. The CDR3 consists of 14 residues. V lost 1 base and J 1 base, leaving 8 bases between the germline ends. The CDR3 nucleotides read TGCGCCAGCAGCCAAGTCCTGGGTTCCTACGAGCAGTACGTC. It is translated as CASSQVLGSYEQYV.

In its sample, this clonotype was seen a few times. This chain connects TRBV20-1 to TRBJ2-1; perhaps TRBD2 as D (5 bases). Trimming shortened V by 3 bases and J by 3 bases, and 15 bases separated the two germline ends. Germline V lookup: CDR1 DFQATT, CDR2 SNEGSKA (reference sequence). The length of the CDR3 is 15 residues. The CDR3 nucleotides read TGCAGTGCTAGCTGGCCCCGGGGTGTCTACAATGAGCAGTTCTTC. Translated: CSASWPRGVYNEQFF.

V gene TRBV7-9 combines with J gene TRBJ2-1; 7 bases fit TRBD2. The CDR3 extends over 13 amino acids. From germline, CDR1 is SEHNR and CDR2 FQNEAQ (reference sequence). V lost 4 bases, J lost 8 bases, and 5 bases stayed unmatched. For the CDR3, the DNA is TGTGCCAGCAGCTATATGGGGGGGTATGAGCAGTTCTTC. Encoded protein: CASSYMGGYEQFF.